The next 7 T cell receptor beta chains were all read from a single sample in a study of T cell clones after liver transplantation. Generated by immunoSEQ multiplex PCR, the TCRdb table keeps only in-frame clones and is missing some. The table shows over 100,000 clones, with approximately 78% occurring only once. The material sequenced was CD4+ T cells from blood, taken before liver transplant. Receptors were obtained from a human donor who received a liver transplant.

Regarding this clone: This same CDR3 is encoded by further DNA sequences in the sample. The rearrangement uses TRBV7-2 and TRBJ1-3; D not resolved. With 5 bases removed from V and 7 bases from J, the gap between germline ends came to 6 bases. CDR1 is SGHTA and CDR2 is FQGNSA in the germline V gene. This CDR3 region has 11 residues. CDR3 protein: CASSLRNTIYF. CDR3 sequence (DNA): TGTGCCAGCAGCCTGAGGAACACCATATATTTT.

The chain uses TRBV6-5 and TRBJ1-5; a weak D match, TRBD1 (6 bases). In germline, CDR1 is MNHEY, CDR2 SVGAGI. The CDR3 extends over 15 amino acids. V shed 6 bases and J shed 1 base, with 13 bases lying between them. CDR3 region: CASRPGVPSNQPQHF. Here the CDR3 DNA reads TGTGCCAGCAGACCAGGGGTTCCAAGCAATCAGCCCCAGCATTTT.

Concerning this clone: A read error may produce the germline difference seen at one junction end. This sequence joins TRBV11-2 and TRBJ2-5; D might be TRBD1 or TRBD2, each matching 5 bases. This CDR3 has 14 amino acids. Germline V gene lookup returns CDR1 SGHAT and CDR2 FQNNGV. Here the CDR3 reads CASSSPPGAPRMDF. CDR3 nucleotides: TGTGCCAGCTCCTCCCCGCCCGGGGCACCCCGTATGGACTTC.

This chain links TRBV9 with TRBJ1-5, with D perhaps TRBD1 (6 bases). The V gene lost 0 bases and the J gene lost 7 bases, with 8 bases spanning the gap. Germline V lookup: CDR1 SGDLS, CDR2 YYNGEE. The CDR3 consists of 13 residues. The CDR3 sequence: CASSVEDRQPQHF. In DNA, the CDR3 is TGTGCCAGCAGCGTAGAGGACAGACAGCCCCAGCATTTT.

The V and J genes are TRBV6-1 and TRBJ2-5, with TRBD2 matching over 7 bases. Trimming cost V 4 bases and J 4 bases; bases outside gene matches: 3. There are 13 residues in the CDR3. Germline V gives CDR1 MNHNS, CDR2 SASEGT. The CDR3, as DNA: TGTGCCAGCAGTGGGGACTACGGAGAGACCCAGTACTTC. This codes for CASSGDYGETQYF.

This clone was detected only a few times. The chain employs TRBV11-2 and TRBJ2-6, with 7 nucleotides matching TRBD1. The CDR3 loop spans 18 amino acids. V shed 4 bases and J 0 bases; nucleotides not matched to a gene: 9. Germline V gives CDR1 SGHAT, CDR2 FQNNGV. CDR3 sequence (DNA): TGTGCCAGCAGCTCCACTCGGGACAGAGGCTCTGGGGCCAACGTCCTGACTTTC. Translation: CASSSTRDRGSGANVLTF.

V and J are TRBV9 and TRBJ1-2; the match to TRBD1 covers 7 bases. Germline V gene data show CDR1 as SGDLS and CDR2 as YYNGEE. With 0 bases clipped from V and 4 bases from J, the junction kept 6 bases outside the gene matches. This CDR3 has 15 residues. CDR3 bases: TGTGCCAGCAGCGTAGGGATGGGACAGCTCTATGGCTACACCTTC. This codes for CASSVGMGQLYGYTF.